What follows are 8 T cell receptor beta chains derived from one specimen sequenced in a study of shared clonotypes between healthy human individuals. TCRdb keeps only in-frame clones here, not all; method: immunoSEQ multiplex PCR. The repertoire has about 2 million clones, 95% of them found once; the top ten carry 0.1% to 0.15%. The sample taken for sequencing was naive CD4+ T cells sorted from blood. Subset: CD45RA+ positively selected. These receptors were obtained from a man aged 18-30 years in good health.

Worth noting for this clone: The same CDR3 arises from other DNA sequences in this sample as well. The chain links TRBV6-6 to TRBJ2-5; D may be TRBD2 (5 bases). CDR3 length: 14 residues. Per germline, CDR1 MNHNY and CDR2 SVGAGI (reference sequence). Trimming cost V 2 bases and J 1 base, with 8 bases left between them. The chain's CDR3 is CASSYSGTQETQYF. CDR3 nucleotides: TGTGCCAGCAGTTACAGCGGAACCCAAGAGACCCAGTACTTC.

V gene TRBV6-5 combines with J gene TRBJ2-1, with 7 nucleotides matching TRBD2. After removal of 8 bases from V and 10 bases from J, the junction contained 5 bases not matched to a gene. The CDR3 is 11 residues long. The germline V gene encodes CDR1 MNHEY and CDR2 SVGAGI. The CDR3 here is CASRGSTEQFF. In nucleotides, the CDR3 is TGTGCCAGCCGCGGGAGTACGGAGCAGTTCTTC.

Notes on this clone: Other DNA sequences of this sample code for an identical CDR3. V usage is TRBV5-1 and J usage is TRBJ2-1; possibly TRBD1 for D (6 bases). The germline V gene encodes CDR1 SGHRS and CDR2 YFSETQ. The CDR3 is 15 amino acids. Trimming removed 0 bases at V and 0 bases at J, with 7 bases between. For the CDR3, the DNA is TGCGCCAGCAGCTTGGTAGGGGGCTCCTACAATGAGCAGTTCTTC. Protein sequence: CASSLVGGSYNEQFF.

The sample holds many counts of this clone. V usage is TRBV10-3 and J usage is TRBJ1-2; 8 bases match TRBD1. CDR1 is ENHRY, CDR2 SYGVKD, per germline. This CDR3 region has 12 residues. With 10 bases clipped from V and 6 bases from J, the junction kept 7 bases outside the gene matches. CDR3 loop: CATQGARDGYTF. For the CDR3, the DNA is TGTGCCACCCAGGGGGCGCGTGATGGCTACACCTTC.

V is TRBV15 and J is TRBJ1-1, with no clear D. The germline V gene encodes CDR1 LNHNV and CDR2 YYDKDF (reference sequence). This CDR3 has 14 residues. Trimming took 0 bases from V and 2 from J, leaving 7 bases between them. CDR3 residues: CATSRELENTEAFF. The CDR3 DNA is TGTGCCACCAGCAGAGAGTTGGAAAACACTGAAGCTTTCTTT.

The chain carries TRBV5-6 and TRBJ2-7, with 8 bases aligning to TRBD1. This CDR3 has 15 amino acids. Germline V lookup: CDR1 SGHDT, CDR2 YYEEEE. The V segment lost 2 bases and the J segment 2 bases; nucleotides outside the gene matches: 6. This CDR3 reads CASSFLDRDPYEQYF. The CDR3 DNA follows: TGTGCCAGCAGCTTCCTGGACAGGGACCCCTACGAGCAGTACTTC.

As regards this clone: Other DNA sequences in this specimen translate into the identical CDR3. This chain joins TRBV7-3 and TRBJ2-2; no clear D gene. Germline CDR1 and CDR2: SGHTA and FQGTGA. V dropped 4 bases and J dropped 3 bases, with 3 bases sitting between them. The CDR3 covers 12 residues. The CDR3 sequence: CASSSYTGELFF. For the CDR3, the DNA is TGTGCCAGCAGCTCATACACCGGGGAGCTGTTTTTT.

The rearrangement links TRBV2 to TRBJ1-1; D not resolved. V lost 5 bases and J lost 8, with 12 bases in between. CDR1 and CDR2 (germline): SNHLY, FYNNEI. The CDR3 loop spans 12 amino acids. The CDR3 DNA reads as TGTGCCAGCAGTTCCAGGACCCGGGAAGCTTTCTTT. Translation gives CASSSRTREAFF. Together with reference TRBV2 and TRBJ1-1, the CDR3 gives the full variable domain: EPEVTQTPSHQVTQMGQEVILRCVPISNHLYFYWYRQILGQKVEFLVSFYNNEISEKSEIFDDQFSVERPDGSNFTLKIRSTKLEDSAMYFCASSSRTREAFFGQGTRLTVV.